Listed here are 19 T cell receptor beta chains from one sample, sequenced in a study of T cells in localized non-small cell lung cancer. Libraries were prepared by immunoSEQ multiplex PCR; TCRdb keeps only in-frame clonotypes and omits some of them. The sample includes 15,000 to 20,000 clones, about nine tenths seen only once; the top ten take 25% to 30%. Sequenced here: peripheral blood, sampled before any cancer treatment. Receptor source: a female donor over 55 with stage III squamous cell lung carcinoma.

In this sample, this clone turned up a few times. V usage is TRBV30 and J usage is TRBJ1-5; D is uncertain. The ends were cut back, 0 bases at V and 2 bases at J, with 5 bases in the middle. The CDR3 is 13 amino acids. Per germline, CDR1 GTSNPN and CDR2 SVGIG (reference sequence). The CDR3 nucleotides are TGTGCCTGGAGTGTTTACCGCAATCAGCCCCAGCATTTT. Encoded protein: CAWSVYRNQPQHF.

V usage is TRBV5-4 and J usage is TRBJ1-1, with a weak D call TRBD1 (5 bases). The CDR3 runs to 15 residues. Trimming took off 6 bases at V and 7 bases at J, with 22 bases between the two ends. Germline V gene lookup returns CDR1 SGHNT and CDR2 YYREEE (reference sequence). This CDR3 is CASTERLTGTDEAFF. The CDR3, as DNA: TGTGCCAGCACCGAACGGCTTACCGGGACGGATGAAGCTTTCTTT.

The V gene is TRBV7-9, the J gene TRBJ2-7; D might be TRBD1 or TRBD2, each matching 5 bases. Germline-derived CDR1 and CDR2 are SEHNR and FQNEAQ (reference sequence). Trimming took 5 bases from V and 3 from J, leaving 8 bases between them. The CDR3 spans 12 residues. The CDR3 DNA sequence: TGTGCCAGCAGCGGGACGGGCTACGAGCAGTACTTC. Encoded protein: CASSGTGYEQYF. Filled out from reference TRBV7-9 and TRBJ2-7, the complete variable domain reads DTGVSQNPRHKITKRGQNVTFRCDPISEHNRLYWYRQTLGQGPEFLTYFQNEAQLEKSRLLSDRFSAERPKGSFSTLEIQRTEQGDSAMYLCASSGTGYEQYFGPGTRLTVT.

This chain connects TRBV18 to TRBJ2-3, with no clear D. The V end lost 1 base, the J end lost 3 bases, and 8 bases lay between the germline ends. This CDR3 is 14 amino acids long. Looked up from germline, CDR1 is KGHSH and CDR2 is LQKENI. In DNA, the CDR3 is TGTGCCAGCTCACCACTTCGAGGAACAGATACGCAGTATTTT. Translation gives CASSPLRGTDTQYF. Based on the CDR3 plus reference TRBV18 and TRBJ2-3, the full variable domain is NAGVMQNPRHLVRRRGQEARLRCSPMKGHSHVYWYRQLPEEGLKFMVYLQKENIIDESGMPKERFSAEFPKEGPSILRIQQVVRGDSAAYFCASSPLRGTDTQYFGPGTRLTVL.

This clone was observed a single time. V usage is TRBV6-6 and J usage is TRBJ1-1; the D gene is possibly TRBD1 (6 bases). Germline V CDR1 and CDR2: MNHNY, SVGAGI (reference sequence). There are 14 residues in the CDR3. The ends were cut back, 7 bases at V and 5 bases at J, with 17 bases in the middle. CDR3 coding DNA: TGTGCCAGCACCCTACGGGGGGGCGCAACTGAAGCTTTCTTT. Residues: CASTLRGGATEAFF.

The chain has TRBV10-3 and TRBJ2-7, with 7 bases matching TRBD1. The CDR3 is 15 residues long. Looked up from germline, CDR1 is ENHRY and CDR2 is SYGVKD. With V trimmed by 0 bases and J by 4 bases, 6 bases remained unmatched. The CDR3 coding sequence is TGTGCCATCAGTGAGTCGACAGGGAGTCCGTACGAGCAGTACTTC. This codes for CAISESTGSPYEQYF.

The chain employs TRBV6-7 and TRBJ2-7, with TRBD1 matching 10 bases. TRBV6-7 is marked as an open reading frame, function uncertain. The CDR3 loop spans 15 amino acids. V gave up 5 bases and J gave up 3 bases; unmatched junction bases: 7. DNA of the CDR3: TGTGCCAGCAGTGGGGGACAGGGGAATCTCTACGAGCAGTACTTC. This codes for CASSGGQGNLYEQYF.

The chain is built from TRBV11-3 and TRBJ2-7; the D is unclear. Germline V gene data show CDR1 as SGHNT and CDR2 as YENEEA. The germline V and J ends were trimmed by 8 bases and 6 bases, with 11 bases remaining between them. This CDR3 is built from 11 residues. CDR3 protein: CASGWGTEQYF. DNA for the CDR3: TGTGCCAGCGGGTGGGGTACCGAGCAGTACTTC.

For this clone: The sample holds other DNA sequences that translate to the same CDR3. CDR3 residues: CSAREETQYF. The CDR3 nucleotides are TGCAGTGCTAGGGAAGAGACCCAGTACTTC. The chain has TRBV20-1 and TRBJ2-5; D ambiguous. V was clipped by 3 bases and J by 3 bases, with 2 bases between them. The CDR3 is 10 residues long. Germline-derived CDR1 and CDR2 are DFQATT and SNEGSKA (reference sequence).

The chain has TRBV6-5 and TRBJ2-7; tentatively, D is TRBD1 (6 bases). V shed 2 bases and J shed 0 bases, with 8 bases lying between them. The CDR3 is 14 amino acids. Per the germline V gene, CDR1 is MNHEY and CDR2 is SVGAGI. The CDR3 loop is CASSYGQSSYEQYF. CDR3 nucleotide sequence: TGTGCCAGCAGTTACGGACAGAGCTCCTACGAGCAGTACTTC.

This rearrangement joins TRBV30 to TRBJ2-1, with D unresolved. The CDR3 is made up of 12 amino acids. Trimming took 0 bases from V and 9 from J, leaving 9 bases between them. Germline V gene lookup returns CDR1 GTSNPN and CDR2 SVGIG (reference sequence). The CDR3 spells CAWSVEAGEQFF. The CDR3 region has the DNA TGTGCCTGGAGTGTAGAAGCCGGTGAGCAGTTCTTC.

In its sample, this clone is medium-sized (0.01 to 0.1%). J is TRBJ1-1 and V is TRBV19; 7 bases fit TRBD1. Per the germline V gene, CDR1 is LNHDA and CDR2 is SQIVND (reference sequence). The length of the CDR3 is 18 residues. Trimming at V came to 0 bases and at J to 0 bases, leaving 10 bases not matched to a gene. CDR3 sequence: CASSIDRDRDPMNTEAFF. In nucleotides, the CDR3 is TGTGCCAGTAGTATAGATCGTGACAGGGACCCCATGAACACTGAAGCTTTCTTT.

The chain recombines TRBV7-9 with TRBJ2-6; TRBD1 is a possible D gene (5 bases). Trimming cost V 0 bases and J 6 bases, with 18 bases left between them. CDR3 length: 18 amino acids. In germline, CDR1 is SEHNR, CDR2 FQNEAQ (reference sequence). CDR3 protein: CASSLAQGSLVEANVLTF. In nucleotides, the CDR3 is TGTGCCAGCAGCTTAGCGCAGGGATCCCTGGTCGAGGCCAACGTCCTGACTTTC.

The chain is built from TRBV5-4 and TRBJ2-3, with D tentatively TRBD1 (6 bases). The germline V gene has CDR1 SGHNT and CDR2 YYREEE (reference sequence). Trimming pared 3 bases from V and 14 bases from J, leaving 16 bases between. The CDR3 consists of 12 residues. Here the CDR3 reads CASSSPSGTPYF. For the CDR3, the DNA is TGTGCCAGCAGCTCACCCTCCGGGACACCGTATTTT.

J is TRBJ2-2 and V is TRBV7-9; D possibly corresponds to TRBD2 (6 bases). V was pared by 0 bases and J by 0 bases, with 17 bases between. The CDR3 consists of 19 residues. Germline V lookup: CDR1 SEHNR, CDR2 FQNEAQ (reference sequence). CDR3 loop: CASSLARLGNNANTGELFF. The CDR3 nucleotides are TGTGCCAGCAGCTTAGCGAGACTAGGCAATAACGCGAACACCGGGGAGCTGTTTTTT.

The CDR3 DNA reads TGTGCCAGCAGGCTGGGGCACGCCACTGAAGCTTTCTTT. This sequence encodes CASRLGHATEAFF. This chain connects TRBV2 to TRBJ1-1, with D possibly TRBD1 on 5 matching bases. Trimming removed 6 bases from V and 4 bases from J, with 12 bases in between. Germline V gene data show CDR1 as SNHLY and CDR2 as FYNNEI. This CDR3 comprises 13 residues.

This chain joins TRBV7-2 and TRBJ2-7; TRBD1 might be the D (5 bases). Germline CDR1 is SGHTA and CDR2 is FQGNSA. Trimming removed 5 bases from V and 2 bases from J, with 13 bases in between. The CDR3 runs to 14 residues. The CDR3 nucleotides are TGTGCCAGCAGCGCTGCAGGGTTCGCCTACGAGCAGTACTTC. Translating it yields CASSAAGFAYEQYF. Looking up the rest from reference TRBV7-2 and TRBJ2-7 gives the full variable domain: GAGVSQSPSNKVTEKGKDVELRCDPISGHTALYWYRQSLGQGLEFLIYFQGNSAPDKSGLPSDRFSAERTGGSVSTLTIQRTQQEDSAVYLCASSAAGFAYEQYFGPGTRLTVT.

The V and J genes are TRBV19 and TRBJ1-2; D is unclear. V lost 3 bases to trimming and J lost 6 bases, with 14 bases between them. The germline CDR1 and CDR2 sequences are LNHDA and SQIVND (reference sequence). There are 14 residues in the CDR3. The CDR3 bases are TGTGCCAGTAGTATGCGGGTACCCGGCCATGGCTACACCTTC. This translates into CASSMRVPGHGYTF.

This sequence joins TRBV6-6 and TRBJ1-1; the D gene is possibly TRBD1 (5 bases). From germline, CDR1 is MNHNY and CDR2 SVGAGI (reference sequence). CDR3 length: 14 amino acids. V shed 5 bases and J shed 1 base, with 11 bases lying between them. The CDR3 nucleotides read TGTGCCAGCAGTGCCAGGGTGGCGAACACTGAAGCTTTCTTT. This codes for CASSARVANTEAFF.